Sequencing of this TCR beta chain was carried out in a study of identical twins (dated by TCRdb to 2015 to 2016). Regarding the research as a whole: To test whether fetal clonotypes persist, this study deep-sequenced TCR alpha and beta repertoires from monozygotic twins, from unrelated adults of various ages, and from cord blood. Replicate twin experiments were performed at different times using different library preparation protocols to rule out contamination. Study-level results and caveats: In monozygotic twins, out-of-frame TCR alpha sharing was systematically underestimated by recombination models, although the models agreed with sharing between unrelated individuals. Because the same donors could not be followed over many years, the conclusions relied on cross-sectional statistical analysis. Compared with coincidental sharing between unrelated individuals, out-of-frame TCR alpha sequences shared between twins had an excess of sequences with low generation probability. Fewer insertions were carried by abundant cord blood beta clonotypes, a similar but weaker trend appeared in young adult naive repertoires, and no such trend appeared in memory repertoires. Zero-insertion analyses could be partly confounded by invariant T cells such as MAIT and iNKT, although diverse VJ usage argued against such confounding for most clonotypes. Excess twin sharing in beta out-of-frame sequences was weaker because fewer shared sequences lowered the signal-to-noise ratio.

This clonotype has just a few counts. The antigen this receptor binds is unknown. Base-call qualities are not available, and no considerably larger clone is one nucleotide away. The method behind the library was 5' RACE. TCRdb records Illumina HiSeq 2000 as the sequencer. Template switching added a universal primer binding site, and the final cDNA carried a unique molecular identifier that allowed TCR cDNA molecules to be counted accurately. First-strand cDNA for TCR alpha and beta chains was synthesized from specific primers in the conserved constant-segment region. To control for contamination, every cDNA library carried two barcodes: a SMART-Mk sample barcode plus Illumina barcodes. TruSeq adapter sequences along with Illumina sample barcodes were introduced in two successive PCR steps. TCR alpha and beta cDNA libraries were sequenced on the Illumina HiSeq platform with custom primers. The source study handled its data this way. MiGEC was used to process raw reads and extract unique molecular identifiers, and MiXCR was used to find CDR3 positions. Recombination models were inferred per individual with the repgenHMM and IGoR tools using an EM algorithm. Shared clonotypes were analyzed with the tcR package in R, and sharing was normalized by the product of cloneset sizes. To study raw recombination without the effects of thymic and clonal selection, out-of-frame nonproductive sequences were analyzed. TCRdb reprocessing: public reads trimmed at Q25 with fastp, clones called with MiXCR, in-frame beta chains kept. For every CDR3 protein sequence, its rows merge into one entry that carries the most common genes and DNA. These V and J calls rely on TCRdb rather than the paper's analysis. Recorded for this sample are roughly 710,000 distinct CDR3 sequences; roughly 6.2% of them occurred a single time. Of the sample, approximately 2% falls within the top ten clones.

All donors were healthy Caucasians. The researchers also sequenced three unrelated adults who were not twins: a male aged 18 to 29, a male aged 50 to 60, and a female aged 50 to 60. Miltenyi CD45RO+ enrichment and human naive T-cell isolation kits were used to isolate memory (CD45RO+) and naive T cells from PBMC. Inclusive of the bounding cysteine and phenylalanine, the CDR3 is 16 residues long. Only CDR3 DNA remains: 48 bases, in frame from the first base. Germline trimming amounts to 8 bases on V and 4 bases on J, with 8 as the count of junction bases outside the gene matches. The sequence is built from TRBV12-3 or TRBV12-4 and TRBJ2-1; 13 central bases correspond to TRBD2. The TCR originated in a man younger than 35 in good health. Source material: naive T cells sorted from blood. This specimen's cell subset or site label, interpreted: cells isolated with a human naive T-cell isolation kit. The DNA is TGTGCCAGCGTCGAGCGGGGACTAGCGGGATACAATGAGCAGTTCTTC. The encoded protein is CASVERGLAGYNEQFF.